Listed here is a single T cell receptor (beta chain). Methods used by the authors: Estimated nucleated cell counts came from reference gene primer amplification. Repertoires were generated with immunoSEQ multiplex PCR, while TCRdb's copy carries only in-frame clones and drops some. V, J and clone size derive from that table, while D and trimming were established from the DNA sequence. The profile shows more than 95,000 clones, about three quarters of them singletons. The data originate from a study of blood T cell repertoires in COVID-19. Study as a whole: Researchers got acute and convalescent COVID-19 samples from the United States, Italy and Spain. T cells, B-cell-depleted T cells, or PBMCs provided the cDNA or gDNA that served as material.

The V gene's germline CDR1 is MNHEY and CDR2 SVGAGI. The germline V and J ends were trimmed by 0 bases and 0 bases, with 11 bases remaining between them. CDR3 length equals 16 residues. Specimen: peripheral blood. The sequence was obtained from a woman between 65 and 79 years old with acute or convalescent COVID-19. This chain joins TRBV6-5 and TRBJ1-1; no clear D. The CDR3 DNA is TGTGCCAGCAGTTACTCCGCGGGCAGCCTGAACACTGAAGCTTTCTTT. It encodes CASSYSAGSLNTEAFF.